This T cell receptor (beta chain) derives from a study of CD8 T cells in Susac syndrome. The length of the CDR3 is 15 residues. V gave up 5 bases and J gave up 5 bases, with 16 bases separating them. The germline CDR1 and CDR2 sequences are SGHTA and FQGNSA. High-throughput TCR beta sequencing covered peripheral CD8+ and CD4+ T cells. cDNA came from about 0.46 to 1 ug RNA primed by random hexamers. Across 54 Vbeta and 13 Jbeta, immunoSEQ multiplex PCR amplified TCR beta CDR3. Each CDR3 protein is one row after TCRdb ran MiXCR on the immunoSEQ multiplex PCR reads. Of 90,000 to 150,000 distinct CDR3 sequences in the sample, around 90% are singletons; the top ten hold over 0.12%.

The chain is built from TRBV7-2 and TRBJ2-1; D perhaps matches TRBD1 (5 bases). The origin of this receptor is a human donor in good health. The source material was CD4+ T cells from PBMCs. The CDR3 protein is CASSPRQLGDNEQFF. In nucleotides, the CDR3 is TGTGCCAGCAGCCCCAGACAGCTTGGGGACAATGAGCAGTTCTTC.